The 14 T cell receptor beta chains in this list originate from one sample, sequenced in a study of CD8 T cells in ankylosing spondylitis. Study conclusions and caveats: Characteristic, it appeared, of ankylosing spondylitis blood was a TCR beta motif of eight highly homologous variants.

Their cognate antigens are unknown. Each CDR3 protein gets one entry after TCRdb re-called the 5' RACE reads with MiXCR. The table shows 500,000 to 550,000 distinct CDR3 sequences, with about an eighth occurring only once. Sequencing input: blood, either unsorted or a sorted T cell fraction (not recorded which). The origin of the receptors is a male donor with ankylosing spondylitis.

This clonotype turned up a few times. The chain links TRBV5-1 to TRBJ2-1; tentatively, D is TRBD2 (5 bases). V gave up 4 bases and J gave up 6 bases, with 17 bases separating them. Per germline, CDR1 SGHRS and CDR2 YFSETQ. CDR3 size: 15 residues. CDR3 DNA sequence: TGCGCCAGCAGCCTTCAACCGGGAATCCGCAATGAGCAGTTCTTC. It translates to CASSLQPGIRNEQFF.

This clonotype showed up just a few times. This sequence joins TRBV2 and TRBJ1-2, with TRBD1 as a possible D gene (6 bases). V gave up 6 bases and J gave up 6 bases, with 14 bases separating them. CDR3 length: 13 residues. From germline, CDR1 is SNHLY and CDR2 FYNNEI. In DNA, the CDR3 is TGTGCCAGCAGCGGAGGGCGACAGGATGGCTACACCTTC. Protein sequence: CASSGGRQDGYTF.

This clonotype has only a few counts. The CDR3 DNA reads TGTGCCAGCAGCCCTGGATCGGAAAAACTGTTTTTT. Its translation is CASSPGSEKLFF. The chain uses TRBV11-2 and TRBJ1-4, with D unresolved. CDR1 SGHAT and CDR2 FQNNGV come from the germline V gene. The germline V and J ends were trimmed by 5 bases and 8 bases, with 9 bases remaining between them. This CDR3 has 12 amino acids.

This clonotype has a handful of counts. This chain uses TRBV20-1 with TRBJ2-5; 12 bases agree with TRBD2. CDR3 length: 16 residues. The J segment lost 3 bases and the V segment lost 6 bases, leaving 11 bases of the junction unmatched. Germline loops: CDR1 DFQATT, CDR2 SNEGSKA (reference sequence). CDR3: CSAPKGRLAGEETQYF. CDR3 in DNA: TGCAGTGCCCCTAAGGGGAGACTAGCGGGAGAAGAGACCCAGTACTTC.

This clonotype showed up many times. V gene TRBV12-3 or TRBV12-4 combines with J gene TRBJ1-2, with unresolved D. V shed 2 bases and J shed 4 bases, with 8 bases lying between them. The CDR3 covers 13 residues. The CDR3 loop is CASSLRLSYGYTF. DNA of the CDR3: TGTGCCAGCAGTTTACGACTGAGCTATGGCTACACCTTC.

The rearrangement uses TRBV30 and TRBJ1-3, with D hard to call. CDR1 and CDR2 (germline): GTSNPN, SVGIG (reference sequence). V dropped 8 bases and J dropped 4 bases, with 12 bases sitting between them. The CDR3 has 12 amino acids. In DNA form, the CDR3 reads TGTGCCCGTAACGCGGGAGGAAACACCATATATTTT. Protein product: CARNAGGNTIYF.

The chain couples TRBV2 to TRBJ1-5; D is unclear. The ends were cut back, 1 base at V and 3 bases at J, with 4 bases in the middle. The CDR3 runs to 13 residues. Germline-derived CDR1 and CDR2 are SNHLY and FYNNEI. The CDR3 DNA reads TGTGCCAGCAGTGAAGACCACAATCAGCCCCAGCATTTT. Translated: CASSEDHNQPQHF.

This clonotype showed up just once. One end of the junction is discordant with germline, which a read error may explain. The rearrangement uses TRBV12-3 or TRBV12-4 and TRBJ2-3, with a tentative D call TRBD1 (5 bases). The CDR3 is 15 amino acids. Written as DNA, the CDR3 is TGTGCCAGCGGTTTAGGGGCAGTGCCCACAGATACGCAGTATTTT. This codes for CASGLGAVPTDTQYF.

The V and J genes are TRBV2 and TRBJ1-1, with 7 bases matching TRBD1. Unmatched junction bases numbered 8, after V lost 10 bases and J lost 3 bases. This CDR3 spans 13 amino acids. Per germline, CDR1 SNHLY and CDR2 FYNNEI. The CDR3 nucleotides are TGTGCCACCAGGGAAGGGGGCCACACTGAAGCTTTCTTT. It translates to CATREGGHTEAFF. Combining the CDR3 with reference TRBV2 and TRBJ1-1 gives the whole variable domain EPEVTQTPSHQVTQMGQEVILRCVPISNHLYFYWYRQILGQKVEFLVSFYNNEISEKSEIFDDQFSVERPDGSNFTLKIRSTKLEDSAMYFCATREGGHTEAFFGQGTRLTVV.

This clonotype occurred a few times. This rearrangement joins TRBV7-6 to TRBJ1-1; D not resolved. CDR1 and CDR2 from the germline V gene are SGHVS and FNYEAQ. The CDR3 sequence is 15 residues long. Trimming took 1 base from V and 0 from J, leaving 9 bases between them. The CDR3: CASSLEFGVNTEAFF. For the CDR3, the DNA is TGTGCCAGCAGCTTAGAGTTCGGGGTGAACACTGAAGCTTTCTTT.

This clonotype has a count of ten or more. J is TRBJ2-7 and V is TRBV12-3 or TRBV12-4; D not resolved. V was clipped by 7 bases and J by 3 bases, with 10 bases between them. The CDR3 is 12 amino acids. This CDR3 reads CASTCEYYEQYV. The CDR3 coding sequence is TGTGCCAGCACCTGCGAGTACTACGAGCAGTACGTC.

In nucleotides, the CDR3 is TGCGCCAGCAGCACGGGACTAGCGGGAGAGGTAAATGAGCAGTTCTTC. This encodes CASSTGLAGEVNEQFF. The chain carries TRBV5-1 and TRBJ2-1; 14 nucleotides line up with TRBD2. From germline, CDR1 is SGHRS and CDR2 YFSETQ. Trimming took 4 bases from V and 7 from J; bases not matched to a gene: 7. CDR3 length: 16 amino acids.

This clonotype was observed a handful of times. The rearrangement joins TRBV4-2 to TRBJ1-5, with D possibly TRBD1 on 6 matching bases. CDR1 is LGHNA and CDR2 is YNFKEQ in the germline V gene. CDR3 size: 16 residues. Trimming left V 5 bases short and J 4 bases short, with 18 bases between. The CDR3 nucleotides read TGTGCCAGCAGCTTACAAATGGGGGGCTGGAATCAGCCCCAGCATTTT. This translates into CASSLQMGGWNQPQHF.

This clonotype was seen at least ten times. This chain connects TRBV12-3 or TRBV12-4 to TRBJ2-7; TRBD1 matches at 9 bases. Unmatched junction bases numbered 7, after V lost 5 bases and J lost 5 bases. The length of the CDR3 is 14 residues. The CDR3, as DNA: TGTGCCAGCAGTACCGGACAGGGGCTCGACGAGCAGTACGTC. This gives the protein CASSTGQGLDEQYV.